The TCR beta chain described here comes from a study of vaccination and CD4 T cells after COVID-19. The germline V and J ends were trimmed by 5 bases and 0 bases, with 11 bases remaining between them. The germline V gene encodes CDR1 SGHTA and CDR2 FQGNSA. The CDR3 contains 15 residues. With the Oncomine TCR Beta short-read assay, DNA from cultured CD4+ T cells was sequenced. MiXCR, applied by TCRdb to the PCR reads, yields one record per CDR3 protein. This table holds fewer than 20,000 distinct CDR3 sequences, roughly 56% found once. Note on this clonotype: No antigen is known for it.

As to treatment: approximately nine-day PBMC culture with coronavirus spike peptide pools or control peptides (ViraFEST assay). Peptide-pool expansion of antigen-specific T cells preceded TCR sequencing in ViraFEST. The input for sequencing was cultured CD4+ T cells from blood, taken after SARS-CoV-2 vaccination. The sequence was collected from a human donor with COVID-19. The chain links TRBV7-2 to TRBJ2-1, with D uncertain. The CDR3 region has the DNA TGTGCCAGCAGCCCAAGACCCTTCTCCTACAATGAGCAGTTCTTC. Its translation is CASSPRPFSYNEQFF.